A single sample is the source of the 29 T cell receptor beta chains below, sequenced in a study of CD8 T cells in ankylosing spondylitis. TCRdb recomputed calls from the 5' RACE reads with MiXCR, one row per CDR3 protein. The repertoire holds more than 200,000 distinct CDR3 sequences, with 20% to 30% as singletons. The sequencing input was blood, either unsorted or a sorted T cell fraction (not recorded which). These TCRs come from a male donor with ankylosing spondylitis or in good health (not recorded which).

Ten or more counts support this clonotype. At one end the junction does not follow the germline gene, possibly because of a read error. The V gene is TRBV5-1, the J gene TRBJ2-3; D unclear. Germline assignment: CDR1 SGHRS and CDR2 YFSETQ. The CDR3 consists of 12 residues. This CDR3 reads CASSLRTDTQYF. CDR3 bases: TGTGCCAGCAGTTTAAGGACAGATACGCAGTATTTT. The full variable domain, completed using reference TRBV5-1 and TRBJ2-3, is KAGVTQTPRYLIKTRGQQVTLSCSPISGHRSVSWYQQTPGQGLQFLFEYFSETQRNKGNFPGRFSGRQFSNSRSEMNVSTLELGDSALYLCASSLRTDTQYFGPGTRLTVL.

The J gene is TRBJ2-7, the V gene TRBV20-1; the D call may be TRBD1 or TRBD2 (6 bases each). The CDR3 contains 16 residues. V lost 5 bases to trimming and J lost 1 base, with 21 bases between them. The germline V gene has CDR1 DFQATT and CDR2 SNEGSKA (reference sequence). Written as DNA, the CDR3 is TGCAGTGCTGGGAATTCAGGGGAGGTCCGTTCCTACGAGCAGTACTTC. This codes for CSAGNSGEVRSYEQYF.

In DNA, the CDR3 is TGTGCCAGCAGTCGATTGGGGGAAAGGGTGAACACCGGGGAGCTGTTTTTT. It codes for CASSRLGERVNTGELFF. This chain connects TRBV6-1 to TRBJ2-2; D is possibly TRBD1 or TRBD2 (5 bases each). CDR1 and CDR2 (germline): MNHNS, SASEGT. V was clipped by 5 bases and J by 1 base, with 17 bases between them. The CDR3 is 17 residues long.

This clonotype was picked up many times. The rearrangement uses TRBV7-2 and TRBJ2-5; 7 bases align to TRBD2. Germline V CDR1 and CDR2: SGHTA, FQGNSA. J gave up 1 base and V 7 bases, and 6 bases lay outside the gene matches. The CDR3 spans 14 residues. The CDR3 sequence is CASMGIAGQETQYF. Written as DNA, the CDR3 is TGTGCCAGCATGGGGATAGCGGGCCAAGAGACCCAGTACTTC.

This chain joins TRBV20-1 and TRBJ1-2; D is uncertain. Germline V CDR1 and CDR2: DFQATT, SNEGSKA (reference sequence). The CDR3 runs to 14 residues. Trimming cost V 6 bases and J 4 bases, with 18 bases left between them. CDR3 sequence: CSATHHEFTYGYTF. The DNA of the CDR3 is TGCAGTGCCACACATCATGAGTTTACCTATGGCTACACCTTC.

The V gene is TRBV20-1, the J gene TRBJ2-6; tentatively, D is TRBD2 (5 bases). Trimming took 4 bases from V and 0 from J, leaving 7 bases between them. The germline V gene has CDR1 DFQATT and CDR2 SNEGSKA (reference sequence). The CDR3 has 14 residues. CDR3 sequence reads: CSAMEVSGANVLTF. The CDR3 DNA follows: TGCAGTGCTATGGAGGTCTCTGGGGCCAACGTCCTGACTTTC.

This clonotype was counted between two and nine times. CDR3 DNA: TGCAGTGCTACGCTATTTCGGGGGCAAGATACGCAGTATTTT. Its translation is CSATLFRGQDTQYF. The chain links TRBV20-1 to TRBJ2-3, with D possibly called TRBD1 or TRBD2 (6 bases each). This CDR3 has 14 amino acids. V lost 4 bases to trimming and J lost 5 bases, with 16 bases between them. Germline values: CDR1 DFQATT, CDR2 SNEGSKA (reference sequence).

This clonotype was detected ten times or more. The chain recombines TRBV20-1 with TRBJ1-1; no clear D gene. Germline CDR1 is DFQATT and CDR2 is SNEGSKA (reference sequence). There are 12 residues in the CDR3. The V end lost 3 bases, the J end lost 5 bases, and 10 bases lay between the germline ends. This chain's CDR3 is CSARIIGTEAFF. The CDR3 DNA follows: TGCAGTGCTAGGATCATCGGTACTGAAGCTTTCTTT.

This clonotype appeared many times. The chain is built from TRBV7-9 and TRBJ2-7, with D perhaps assigned TRBD1 or TRBD2 (5 bases each). Germline loops: CDR1 SEHNR, CDR2 FQNEAQ (reference sequence). The V and J ends lost 2 bases and 4 bases respectively, with 9 bases between them. CDR3 length equals 13 residues. Here the CDR3 DNA reads TGTGCCAGCAGCTTACAAGGGGAGTACGAGCAGTACTTC. Protein product: CASSLQGEYEQYF.

The V and J genes are TRBV6-1 and TRBJ2-3; 10 bases fit TRBD2. Germline CDR1 is MNHNS and CDR2 is SASEGT. There are 17 residues in the CDR3. Trimming at V came to 8 bases and at J to 1 base, leaving 12 bases not matched to a gene. The CDR3 DNA sequence: TGTGCCAGCGGGAAGAGCGGGGGGGCCCGGGGCACAGATACGCAGTATTTT. Translation gives CASGKSGGARGTDTQYF.

This clonotype was picked up many times. V is TRBV29-1 and J is TRBJ2-5; unclear D gene. Trimming left V 5 bases short and J 0 bases short, with 13 bases between. The CDR3 loop spans 14 amino acids. In germline, CDR1 is SQVTM, CDR2 ANQGSEA. The CDR3: CSVYAHSHQETQYF. In DNA, the CDR3 is TGCAGCGTTTATGCCCACAGTCACCAAGAGACCCAGTACTTC.

J is TRBJ1-1 and V is TRBV18; weak D call: TRBD1 (5 bases). The V end lost 5 bases, the J end lost 0 bases, and 13 bases lay between the germline ends. The germline gives CDR1 KGHSH, CDR2 LQKENI. This CDR3 contains 15 residues. Here the CDR3 DNA reads TGTGCCAGCTCAACGGGGACGGGCATGAACACTGAAGCTTTCTTT. It specifies CASSTGTGMNTEAFF.

A few counts support this clonotype. The rearrangement uses TRBV11-2 and TRBJ2-1; 7 nucleotides align to TRBD1. V dropped 3 bases and J dropped 4; count of bases not matched to a gene: 6. CDR3 length: 15 amino acids. Germline V lookup: CDR1 SGHAT, CDR2 FQNNGV. Here the CDR3 reads CASSLSGQLYNEQFF. The CDR3, as DNA: TGTGCCAGCAGCTTGTCGGGACAGCTATACAATGAGCAGTTCTTC.

This clonotype turned up a few times. The chain combines TRBV29-1 with TRBJ2-1, with TRBD2 matching over 8 bases. CDR1 and CDR2 (germline): SQVTM, ANQGSEA. This CDR3 contains 16 residues. The V and J ends lost 4 bases and 2 bases, in that order; junction bases with no gene match: 10. The CDR3 nucleotides read TGCAGCGTTGTCGCCCGGGGGGGCCGTGCCTACAATGAGCAGTTCTTC. It codes for CSVVARGGRAYNEQFF.

The chain employs TRBV7-6 and TRBJ2-3, with D possibly TRBD1 on 7 matching bases. V was trimmed by 5 bases and J by 1 base, leaving 16 bases between them. Germline V CDR1 and CDR2: SGHVS, FNYEAQ. This CDR3 comprises 16 residues. CDR3 sequence: CASSRLSGGRTDTQYF. CDR3 sequence (DNA): TGTGCCAGCAGCCGGCTATCAGGGGGGCGCACAGATACGCAGTATTTT.

The chain carries TRBV7-9 and TRBJ2-5; D call uncertain. V lost 2 bases, J lost 5 bases, and 6 bases lay in between. The CDR3 runs to 12 residues. Germline CDR1 reads SEHNR; CDR2 reads FQNEAQ (reference sequence). In DNA form, the CDR3 reads TGTGCCAGCAGCTTAAATCTGGAGACCCAGTACTTC. Translation gives CASSLNLETQYF.

In its sample, this clonotype was seen once. The chain recombines TRBV20-1 with TRBJ2-4; D unresolved. Germline V CDR1 and CDR2: DFQATT, SNEGSKA (reference sequence). V was shortened by 0 bases and J by 0 bases, with 15 bases between the two germline ends. CDR3 length: 17 residues. CDR3 amino acids: CSARDSQENLAKNIQYF. CDR3 bases: TGCAGTGCTAGAGATTCTCAGGAAAATTTAGCCAAAAACATTCAGTACTTC.

This clonotype occurred a few times. V gene TRBV20-1 combines with J gene TRBJ1-2; no clear D. The V gene lost 4 bases and the J gene lost 3 bases, with 9 bases spanning the gap. The CDR3 runs to 12 residues. Germline values: CDR1 DFQATT, CDR2 SNEGSKA (reference sequence). DNA for the CDR3: TGCAGTGCTAAAGACCTGGACTATGGCTACACCTTC. Its protein product is CSAKDLDYGYTF.

This clonotype was seen once. This sequence joins TRBV18 and TRBJ1-1; no definite D call. The CDR3 has 13 amino acids. CDR1 is KGHSH and CDR2 is LQKENI in the germline V gene. The V end was cut by 1 base, the J end by 7 bases, with 10 bases between. DNA for the CDR3: TGTGCCAGCTCACCACGGGAGGACGGTGAAGCTTTCTTT. It is translated as CASSPREDGEAFF.

Only a few counts were recorded for this clonotype. The CDR3 bases are TGCAGTGGAGAGGTCAGGGGTCACGAGCAGTACTTC. Protein: CSGEVRGHEQYF. V is TRBV20-1 and J is TRBJ2-7; the D gene is possibly TRBD1 (6 bases). The CDR3 is 12 residues long. V was pared by 7 bases and J by 5 bases, with 15 bases between. Germline V gene lookup returns CDR1 DFQATT and CDR2 SNEGSKA (reference sequence).

This clonotype was observed at least ten times. J is TRBJ2-3 and V is TRBV29-1; a weak D match, TRBD2 (7 bases). CDR1 and CDR2 from the germline V gene are SQVTM and ANQGSEA. This CDR3 contains 16 residues. The V gene lost 4 bases and the J gene lost 1 base, with 18 bases spanning the gap. The CDR3 DNA reads TGCAGCGTTGGGGTAGGGGGGGCTAGCGGCACAGATACGCAGTATTTT. Translation: CSVGVGGASGTDTQYF.

This rearrangement joins TRBV20-1 to TRBJ2-1; TRBD2 might be the D (5 bases). V was cut by 1 base and J by 3 bases, with 10 bases left in between. CDR1 DFQATT and CDR2 SNEGSKA come from the germline V gene (reference sequence). The CDR3 is made up of 14 amino acids. The CDR3 spells CSARAGLGYNEQFF. The CDR3 region has the DNA TGCAGTGCTAGAGCTGGACTCGGCTACAATGAGCAGTTCTTC.

This clonotype was detected many times. This chain uses TRBV12-3 or TRBV12-4 with TRBJ1-5; 7 bases align to TRBD1. The CDR3 runs 12 residues. The V segment lost 6 bases and the J segment 6 bases; nucleotides outside the gene matches: 2. For the CDR3, the DNA is TGTGCCAGCAGCGACAGGGTTCAGCCCCAGCATTTT. Protein sequence: CASSDRVQPQHF.

The table lists this clonotype with many counts. V and J are TRBV7-6 and TRBJ2-2; 9 bases line up with TRBD1. Per germline, CDR1 SGHVS and CDR2 FNYEAQ. This CDR3 spans 15 amino acids. V trimming: 5 bases; J trimming: 1 base; junction bases outside the gene matches: 2. The CDR3: CASSHRGLNTGELFF. For the CDR3, the DNA is TGTGCCAGCAGCCACAGGGGGCTGAACACCGGGGAGCTGTTTTTT.

The chain uses TRBV6-5 and TRBJ1-5; D is possibly TRBD1 (6 bases). The CDR3 runs 16 residues. V was pared by 4 bases and J by 1 base, with 14 bases between. Per the germline V gene, CDR1 is MNHEY and CDR2 is SVGAGI. CDR3 coding DNA: TGTGCCAGCAGTTGGGGACAAGCGTTCAGCAATCAGCCCCAGCATTTT. Amino acids: CASSWGQAFSNQPQHF.

This clonotype was seen only a few times. The chain combines TRBV7-9 with TRBJ2-5, with TRBD1 as a possible D gene (5 bases). The V end lost 6 bases, the J end lost 5 bases, and 7 bases lay between the germline ends. Germline CDR1 SEHNR, CDR2 FQNEAQ (reference sequence). The CDR3 extends over 11 amino acids. Written as DNA, the CDR3 is TGTGCCAGCAGGACAGCTGAGACCCAGTACTTC. Its protein is CASRTAETQYF.

Ten or more counts support this clonotype. The rearrangement joins TRBV20-1 to TRBJ2-7, with 8 bases fitting TRBD1. The J segment lost 4 bases and the V segment lost 0 bases, leaving 8 bases of the junction unmatched. Germline V gives CDR1 DFQATT, CDR2 SNEGSKA (reference sequence). The CDR3 runs to 15 residues. This CDR3 reads CSARDPAGQVYEQYF. In DNA, the CDR3 is TGCAGTGCTAGAGATCCGGCGGGACAGGTGTACGAGCAGTACTTC.

The genes are TRBV28 and TRBJ2-2; D is uncertain. Germline CDR1 and CDR2: MDHEN and SYDVKM. Trimming cost V 7 bases and J 7 bases, with 19 bases left between them. The CDR3 runs 15 residues. The CDR3 spells CASTTQSGGYGELFF. The CDR3, as DNA: TGTGCCAGCACCACCCAGTCTGGCGGATACGGGGAGCTGTTTTTT.

The table lists this clonotype with many counts. The chain has TRBV6-1 and TRBJ2-5; D possibly uses TRBD1 or TRBD2 (5 bases each). This CDR3 comprises 13 residues. Deletions cut 1 base from V and 3 bases from J, with 6 bases between. Germline V gene lookup returns CDR1 MNHNS and CDR2 SASEGT. This CDR3 reads CASSEVGEETQYF. The CDR3 bases are TGTGCCAGCAGTGAAGTGGGGGAAGAGACCCAGTACTTC.